Below, one T cell receptor (beta chain) is given with its context. Its antigen has not been determined. Base qualities were left out, and no much larger clone turns up one base away. These data come from a study of T-cell memory formation after mild COVID-19 (dated by TCRdb to the early 2020s). Notes on the research overall: TCR sequence clusters from the two donors were largely donor specific. Longitudinal TCRalpha and TCRbeta repertoire sequencing tracked T-cell clones expanding and contracting after mild COVID-19 in two donors. The cohort comprised two young, previously healthy adult volunteers, one female and one male. Study-level results and caveats: Clones contracting from day 15 to 85 had balanced CD4/CD8 phenotypes, while a second wave expanding from day 15 to 37 was biased towards CD4+. Whether the second-wave clones peaking on day 37 were SARS-CoV-2 specific was not confirmed. The study covered only two mild cases, and larger cohorts including severe cases with pre-infection samples were considered necessary. The detection of some responding clones in pre-infection memory suggests that pre-existing cross-reactive memory T cells joined the SARS-CoV-2 response. Contracting CD4+ clones turned up mainly in the CM and EM memory subsets, whereas EMRA was where CD8+ clones were enriched.

V and J are truncated by 0 bases and 8 bases respectively, leaving an intervening sequence of 15 bases. The CDR3 contains 15 residues, cysteine and phenylalanine counted. Just the 45-base CDR3 DNA is kept, in frame starting at base 1. The germline V gene specifies SGDLS as CDR1 and YYNGEE as CDR2. Ficoll-Paque density gradient centrifugation was used to isolate PBMCs. These reads were obtained on an Illumina NovaSeq 6000. Using 5'RACE with constant-segment primers, TCRalpha and TCRbeta cDNA libraries were constructed, with sample barcodes and unique molecular identifiers added in the process. RNA was extracted from every sample with Trizol reagent. The libraries were amplified in two PCR steps, and the second step added a second sample barcode and Illumina TruSeq adapters. Libraries were sequenced on an Illumina NovaSeq with 2 x 150 bp paired-end reads. Processing in the source paper ran as follows. Reads were demultiplexed and collapsed into UMI-guided consensus sequences with migec v1.2.7. With mixcr v2.1.11, UMI consensuses were aligned to TRA and TRB V and J templates and assembled into clonotypes. A clonotype was counted as expanded or contracted only when both edgeR and NoisET called the clonotype significant, with the noise models trained on biological replicates. edgeR calls used a false discovery rate-adjusted p below 0.01 and a log2 fold-change threshold of 1. PCA with hierarchical clustering of max-normalized trajectories of the 1000 most abundant clonotypes was used as exploratory dynamics analysis. Each responding clone was given a CD4 or CD8 phenotype based on the CD4+ and CD8+ repertoires, which had been sequenced separately. TCRdb reanalyzed the raw reads on its own, using fastp at Q25 for trimming and MiXCR for clone calling, and kept in-frame beta chains. Rows are unified per CDR3 protein, each entry keeping the most common DNA and genes. TCRdb assigned the V and J calls; the authors' analysis was not used. The sample table records about 210,000 distinct CDR3 sequences; roughly 30% of these occur just once. The ten largest clonotypes hold roughly 11% of the sample.

This sequence uses TRBV9 and TRBJ2-1; the D segment cannot be called with confidence. Sequenced material: PBMCs or a T cell subset sorted from them (not recorded which). This receptor was taken from an adult woman who had mild COVID-19 (a few samples of this study predate the infection). The sample titles of this study are shuffled in the database, so cell type and time point are left out; the donor was told from shared clones. The base sequence is TGTGCCAGCAGCGTAGAAGCCTGGGCTTCCCATGAGCAGTTCTTC. This codes for CASSVEAWASHEQFF.